This TCR beta chain was observed in a study of Ad26.COV2.S vaccination and SARS-CoV-2 variants. Using immunoSEQ multiplex PCR, the repertoire was profiled, and TCRdb retains in-frame clones only, with some absent. The sample lists some 340,000 clones, around four fifths occurring once. Treatment: 19 received Ad26.COV2.S at low or high dose, single or two shots; about 5 received placebo; per-sample allocation not given. At day 63 after the first vaccine or placebo injection, samples were drawn. This clone was observed a single time. The source was peripheral blood, collected in a trial of Ad26.COV2.S vaccine versus placebo. This receptor was taken from a person between 18 and 60 years old who received the Ad26.COV2.S COVID-19 vaccine or a placebo.

The CDR3 DNA follows: TGTGCCAGCTCTCTTCGGGGGAGGGGTTATAGCAATCAGCCCCAGCATTTT. This gives the protein CASSLRGRGYSNQPQHF. The V and J genes are TRBV18 and TRBJ1-5, with D possibly TRBD1 on 5 matching bases. Per germline, CDR1 KGHSH and CDR2 LQKENI. V lost 6 bases and J 0 bases, leaving 18 bases between the germline ends. CDR3 length equals 17 residues.